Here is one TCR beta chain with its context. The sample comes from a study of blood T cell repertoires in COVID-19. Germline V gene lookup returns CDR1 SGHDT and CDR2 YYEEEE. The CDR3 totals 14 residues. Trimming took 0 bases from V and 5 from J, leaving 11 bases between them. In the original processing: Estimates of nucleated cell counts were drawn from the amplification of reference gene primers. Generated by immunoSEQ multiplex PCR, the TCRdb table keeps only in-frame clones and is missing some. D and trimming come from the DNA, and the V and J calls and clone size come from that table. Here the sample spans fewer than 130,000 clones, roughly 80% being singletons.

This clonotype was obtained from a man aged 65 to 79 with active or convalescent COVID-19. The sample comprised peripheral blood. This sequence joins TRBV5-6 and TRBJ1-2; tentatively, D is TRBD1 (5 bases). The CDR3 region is CASSLAGWWYGYTF. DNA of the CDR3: TGTGCCAGCAGCTTGGCAGGGTGGTGGTATGGCTACACCTTC.